This T cell receptor beta chain was profiled in a study of cytomegalovirus exposure and HLA in healthy donors. The study's findings and limits: In vitro data verified a few CMV-associated chains as specific for CMV antigens.

CDR1 is LGHNA, CDR2 YNFKEQ, per germline. The V gene lost 0 bases and the J gene lost 4 bases, with 9 bases spanning the gap. The CDR3 is 14 amino acids. About this clone: Its cognate antigen is unknown.

PCR amplification relied on 60 Vbeta primers (plus 13 Jbeta primers). Profiling relied on immunoSEQ multiplex PCR, and the TCRdb table lists in-frame clones only, not all of them. The sample lists under 150,000 clones, about 76% occurring once. The chain joins TRBV4-2 to TRBJ1-2; D possibly corresponds to TRBD1 (6 bases). This sequence was found in a man aged 18 to 29 in good health and CMV-seronegative. Material: PBMCs. CDR3: CASSQDQGTYGYTF. In DNA form, the CDR3 reads TGTGCCAGCAGCCAAGATCAGGGGACCTATGGCTACACCTTC.